This T cell receptor (beta chain) derives from a study of shared clonotypes between healthy human individuals. Original analysis: ImmunoSEQ only sent back junction sequences with no quality scores, so filtering was done differently. Sequencing used immunoSEQ multiplex PCR; TCRdb keeps in-frame clones, though not all of them. V, J and clone size are those of that table, while D and trimming were read from the DNA. Of approximately 740,000 clones in the sample, 74% were seen once. Comment on this clone: The antigen remains unidentified.

Regarding the study as a whole: Clonotypes not shared had lower generation probabilities than those common to all four donors.

This CDR3 has 15 amino acids. Unmatched junction bases numbered 8, after V lost 3 bases and J lost 7 bases. Germline-derived CDR1 and CDR2 are GTSNPN and SVGIG (reference sequence). The gene calls are TRBV30 and TRBJ2-2, with 10 bases that match TRBD1. Sequenced input: memory CD4+ T cells sorted from blood. Regarding subset: CD45RA-negative fraction. The TCR comes from a woman in her thirties in good health. The CDR3 here is CAWRAGTGDSGELFF. The DNA for the CDR3 is TGTGCCTGGAGAGCCGGGACAGGGGATAGCGGGGAGCTGTTTTTT.